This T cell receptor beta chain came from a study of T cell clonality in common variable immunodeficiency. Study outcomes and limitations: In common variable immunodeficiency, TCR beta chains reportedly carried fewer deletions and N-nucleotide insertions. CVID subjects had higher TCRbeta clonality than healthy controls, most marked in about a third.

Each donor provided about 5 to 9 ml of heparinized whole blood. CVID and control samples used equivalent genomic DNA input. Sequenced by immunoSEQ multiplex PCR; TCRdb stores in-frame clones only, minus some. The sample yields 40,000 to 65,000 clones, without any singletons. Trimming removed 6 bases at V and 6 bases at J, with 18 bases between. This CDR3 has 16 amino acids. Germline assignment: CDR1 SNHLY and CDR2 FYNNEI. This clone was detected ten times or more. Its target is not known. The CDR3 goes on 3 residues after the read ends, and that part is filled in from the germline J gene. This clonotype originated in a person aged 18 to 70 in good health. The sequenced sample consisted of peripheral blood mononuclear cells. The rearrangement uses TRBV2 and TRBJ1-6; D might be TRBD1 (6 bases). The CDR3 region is CASRRITGGSNSPLHF. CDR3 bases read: TGTGCCAGCAGACGAATCACGGGGGGCAGTAATTCACCC.